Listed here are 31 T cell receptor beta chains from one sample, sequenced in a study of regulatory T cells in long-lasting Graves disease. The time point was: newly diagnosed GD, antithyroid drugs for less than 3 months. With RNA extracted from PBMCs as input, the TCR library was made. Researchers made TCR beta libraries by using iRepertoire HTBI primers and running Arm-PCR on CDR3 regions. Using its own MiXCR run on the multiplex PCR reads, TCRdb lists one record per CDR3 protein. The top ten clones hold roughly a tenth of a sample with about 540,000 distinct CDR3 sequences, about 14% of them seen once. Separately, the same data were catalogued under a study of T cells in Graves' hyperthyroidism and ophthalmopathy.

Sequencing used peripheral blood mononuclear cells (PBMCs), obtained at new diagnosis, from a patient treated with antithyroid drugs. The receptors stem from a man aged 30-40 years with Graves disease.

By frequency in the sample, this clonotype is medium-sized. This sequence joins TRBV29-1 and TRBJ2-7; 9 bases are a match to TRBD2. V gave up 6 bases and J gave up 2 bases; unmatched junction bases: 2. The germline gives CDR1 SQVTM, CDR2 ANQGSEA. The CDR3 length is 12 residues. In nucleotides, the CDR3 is TGCAGCGTCTTAGCGGGAGCCTACGAGCAGTACTTC. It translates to CSVLAGAYEQYF.

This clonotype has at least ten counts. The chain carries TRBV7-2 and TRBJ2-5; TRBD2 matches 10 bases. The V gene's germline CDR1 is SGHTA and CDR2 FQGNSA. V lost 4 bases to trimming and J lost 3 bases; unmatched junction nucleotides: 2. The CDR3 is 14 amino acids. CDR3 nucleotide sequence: TGTGCCAGCAGCTCGGGGACTAGCGAAGAGACCCAGTACTTC. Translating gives CASSSGTSEETQYF. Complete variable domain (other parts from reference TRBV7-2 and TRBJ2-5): GAGVSQSPSNKVTEKGKDVELRCDPISGHTALYWYRQSLGQGLEFLIYFQGNSAPDKSGLPSDRFSAERTGGSVSTLTIQRTQQEDSAVYLCASSSGTSEETQYFGPGTRLLVL.

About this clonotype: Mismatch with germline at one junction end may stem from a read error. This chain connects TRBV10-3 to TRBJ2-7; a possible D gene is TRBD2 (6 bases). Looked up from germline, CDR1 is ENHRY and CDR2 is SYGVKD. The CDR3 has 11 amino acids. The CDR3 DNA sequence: TGTGCCGTCAGCGGTGGGAGGGAGCAGTACTTC. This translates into CAVSGGREQYF.

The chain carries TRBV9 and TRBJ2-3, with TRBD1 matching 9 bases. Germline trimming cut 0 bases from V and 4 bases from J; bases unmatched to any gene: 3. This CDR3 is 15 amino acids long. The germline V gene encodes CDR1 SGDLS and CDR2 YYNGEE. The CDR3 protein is CASSVAGQGPDTQYF. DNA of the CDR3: TGTGCCAGCAGCGTAGCGGGACAGGGCCCAGATACGCAGTATTTT.

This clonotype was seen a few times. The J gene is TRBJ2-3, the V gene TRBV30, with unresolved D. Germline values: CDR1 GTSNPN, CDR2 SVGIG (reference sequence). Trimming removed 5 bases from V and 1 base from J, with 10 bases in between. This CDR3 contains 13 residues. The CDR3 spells CAWGDRGTDTQYF. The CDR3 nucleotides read TGTGCCTGGGGGGATAGAGGCACAGATACGCAGTATTTT. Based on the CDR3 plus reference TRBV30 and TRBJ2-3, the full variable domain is SQTIHQWPATLVQPVGSPLSLECTVEGTSNPNLYWYRQAAGRGLQLLFYSVGIGQISSEVPQNLSASRPQDRQFILSSKKLLLSDSGFYLCAWGDRGTDTQYFGPGTRLTVL.

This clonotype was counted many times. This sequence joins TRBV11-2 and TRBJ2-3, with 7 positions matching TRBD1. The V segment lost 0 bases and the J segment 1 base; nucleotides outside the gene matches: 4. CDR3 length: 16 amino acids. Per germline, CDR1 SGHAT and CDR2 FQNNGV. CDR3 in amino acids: CASSLEITGGTDTQYF. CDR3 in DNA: TGTGCCAGCAGCTTAGAAATCACAGGGGGCACAGATACGCAGTATTTT. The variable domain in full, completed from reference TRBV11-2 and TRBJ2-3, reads EAGVAQSPRYKIIEKRQSVAFWCNPISGHATLYWYQQILGQGPKLLIQFQNNGVVDDSQLPKDRFSAERLKGVDSTLKIQPAKLEDSAVYLCASSLEITGGTDTQYFGPGTRLTVL.

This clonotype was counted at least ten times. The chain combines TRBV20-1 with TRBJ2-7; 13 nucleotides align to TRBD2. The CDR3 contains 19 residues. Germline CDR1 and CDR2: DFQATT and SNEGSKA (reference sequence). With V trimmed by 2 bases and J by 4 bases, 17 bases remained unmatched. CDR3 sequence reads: CSARPNNPSTSGRWYEQYF. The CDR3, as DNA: TGCAGTGCTAGACCAAACAACCCCTCGACTAGCGGGAGGTGGTACGAGCAGTACTTC.

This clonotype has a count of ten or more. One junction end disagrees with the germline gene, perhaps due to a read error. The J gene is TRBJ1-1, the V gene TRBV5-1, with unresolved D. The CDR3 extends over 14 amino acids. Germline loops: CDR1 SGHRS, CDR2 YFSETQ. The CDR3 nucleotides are TGCGCCAGCAGCTCCTCCCCAAGGAACGCTGAAGCTTTCTTT. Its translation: CASSSSPRNAEAFF.

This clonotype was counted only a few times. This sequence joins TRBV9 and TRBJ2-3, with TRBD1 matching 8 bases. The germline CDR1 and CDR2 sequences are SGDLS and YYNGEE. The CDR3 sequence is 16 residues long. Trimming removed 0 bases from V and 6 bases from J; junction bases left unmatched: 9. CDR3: CASSVEAGGGIDTQYF. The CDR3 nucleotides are TGTGCCAGCAGCGTAGAAGCAGGGGGCGGAATCGATACGCAGTATTTT. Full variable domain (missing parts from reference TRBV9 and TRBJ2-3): DSGVTQTPKHLITATGQRVTLRCSPRSGDLSVYWYQQSLDQGLQFLIQYYNGEERAKGNILERFSAQQFPDLHSELNLSSLELGDSALYFCASSVEAGGGIDTQYFGPGTRLTVL.

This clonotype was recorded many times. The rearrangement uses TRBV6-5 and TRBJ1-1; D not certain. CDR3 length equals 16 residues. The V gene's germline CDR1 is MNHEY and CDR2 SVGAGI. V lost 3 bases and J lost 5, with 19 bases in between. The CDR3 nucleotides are TGTGCCAGCAGTTATCCAGGCAACCCGGGGAGAACTGAAGCTTTCTTT. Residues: CASSYPGNPGRTEAFF.

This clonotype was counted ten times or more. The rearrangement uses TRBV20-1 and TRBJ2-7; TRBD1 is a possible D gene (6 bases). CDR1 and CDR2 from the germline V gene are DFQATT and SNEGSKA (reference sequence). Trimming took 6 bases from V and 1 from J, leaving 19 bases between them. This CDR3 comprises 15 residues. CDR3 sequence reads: CSALSGTTTSYEQYF. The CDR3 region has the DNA TGCAGTGCCCTTTCCGGGACAACCACTTCCTACGAGCAGTACTTC.

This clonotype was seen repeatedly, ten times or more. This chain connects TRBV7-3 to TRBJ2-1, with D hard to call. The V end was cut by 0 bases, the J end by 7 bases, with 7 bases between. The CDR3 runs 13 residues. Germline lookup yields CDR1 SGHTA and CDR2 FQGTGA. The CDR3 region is CASSLTNWNEQFF. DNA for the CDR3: TGTGCCAGCAGCTTAACCAACTGGAATGAGCAGTTCTTC. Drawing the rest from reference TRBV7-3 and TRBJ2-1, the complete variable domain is GAGVSQTPSNKVTEKGKYVELRCDPISGHTALYWYRQSLGQGPEFLIYFQGTGAADDSGLPNDRFFAVRPEGSVSTLKIQRTERGDSAVYLCASSLTNWNEQFFGPGTRLTVL.

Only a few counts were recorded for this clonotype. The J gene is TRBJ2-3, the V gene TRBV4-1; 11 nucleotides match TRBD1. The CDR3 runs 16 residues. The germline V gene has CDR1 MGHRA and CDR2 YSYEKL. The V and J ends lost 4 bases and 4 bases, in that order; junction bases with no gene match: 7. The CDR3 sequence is CASSLARDRGSDTQYF. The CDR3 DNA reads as TGCGCCAGCAGCCTTGCTAGGGACAGGGGGTCAGATACGCAGTATTTT.

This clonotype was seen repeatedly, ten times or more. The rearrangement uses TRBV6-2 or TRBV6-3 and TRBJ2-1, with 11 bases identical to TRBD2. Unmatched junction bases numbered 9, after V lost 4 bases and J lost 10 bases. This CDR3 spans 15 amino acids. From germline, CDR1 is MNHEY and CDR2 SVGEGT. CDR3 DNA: TGTGCCAGCAGTTCAACTAGCGGGAGTTCAGGCGAGCAGTTCTTC. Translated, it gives CASSSTSGSSGEQFF.

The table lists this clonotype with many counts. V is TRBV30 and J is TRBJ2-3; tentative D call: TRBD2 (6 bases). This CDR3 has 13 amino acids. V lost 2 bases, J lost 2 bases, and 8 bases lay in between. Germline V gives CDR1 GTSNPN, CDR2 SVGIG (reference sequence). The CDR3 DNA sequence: TGTGCCTGGAGTTCGGGGGTCACAGATACGCAGTATTTT. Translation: CAWSSGVTDTQYF. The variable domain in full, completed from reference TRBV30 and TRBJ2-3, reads SQTIHQWPATLVQPVGSPLSLECTVEGTSNPNLYWYRQAAGRGLQLLFYSVGIGQISSEVPQNLSASRPQDRQFILSSKKLLLSDSGFYLCAWSSGVTDTQYFGPGTRLTVL.

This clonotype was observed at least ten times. In DNA, the CDR3 is TGCAGCGTTGAAAGCGCGGGGGATTATGGCTACACCTTC. This translates into CSVESAGDYGYTF. The genes are TRBV29-1 and TRBJ1-2; TRBD1 might be the D (5 bases). CDR1 is SQVTM and CDR2 is ANQGSEA in the germline V gene. CDR3 length: 13 amino acids. With 2 bases removed from V and 5 bases from J, the gap between germline ends came to 12 bases.

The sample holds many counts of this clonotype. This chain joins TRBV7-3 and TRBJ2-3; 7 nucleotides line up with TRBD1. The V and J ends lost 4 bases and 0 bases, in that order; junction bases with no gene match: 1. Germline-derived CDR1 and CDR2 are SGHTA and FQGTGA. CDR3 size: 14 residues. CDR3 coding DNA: TGTGCCAGCAGCTGGGACAGTAGCACAGATACGCAGTATTTT. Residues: CASSWDSSTDTQYF.

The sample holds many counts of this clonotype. The CDR3 loop is CASTPERAKNIQYF. In DNA form, the CDR3 reads TGTGCCAGCACCCCTGAAAGGGCCAAAAACATTCAGTACTTC. V and J are TRBV12-3 or TRBV12-4 and TRBJ2-4; D not resolved. The CDR3 covers 14 residues. V lost 7 bases to trimming and J lost 1 base, with 11 bases between them.

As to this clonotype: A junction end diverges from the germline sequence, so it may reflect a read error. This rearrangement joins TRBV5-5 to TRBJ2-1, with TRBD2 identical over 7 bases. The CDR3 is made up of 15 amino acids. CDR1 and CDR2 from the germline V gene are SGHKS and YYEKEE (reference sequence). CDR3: CASNLNLAEYNEQFF. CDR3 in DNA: TGTGCCAGCAACTTGAATCTAGCGGAGTACAATGAGCAGTTCTTC.

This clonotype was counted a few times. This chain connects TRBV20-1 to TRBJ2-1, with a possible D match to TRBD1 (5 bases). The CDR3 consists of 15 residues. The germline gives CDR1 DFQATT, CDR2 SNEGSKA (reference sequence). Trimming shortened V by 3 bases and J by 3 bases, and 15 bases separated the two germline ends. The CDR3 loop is CSASRGSYDYNEQFF. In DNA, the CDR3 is TGCAGTGCTAGTAGGGGTAGCTACGACTACAATGAGCAGTTCTTC.

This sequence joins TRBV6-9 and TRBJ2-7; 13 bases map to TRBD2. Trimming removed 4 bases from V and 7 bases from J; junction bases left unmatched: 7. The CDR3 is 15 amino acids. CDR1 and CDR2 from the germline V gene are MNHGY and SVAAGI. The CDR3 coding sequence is TGTGCCAGCAGTTGGGTGACTAGCGGGAGGAGTGAGCAGTACTTC. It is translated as CASSWVTSGRSEQYF.

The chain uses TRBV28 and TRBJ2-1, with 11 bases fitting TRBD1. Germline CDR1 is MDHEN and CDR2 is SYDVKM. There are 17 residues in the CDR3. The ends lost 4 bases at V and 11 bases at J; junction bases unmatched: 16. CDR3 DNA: TGTGCCAGCAGTTCCCCAGCCCCGGACAGGGGGCTTGGGAAGCAGTTCTTC. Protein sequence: CASSSPAPDRGLGKQFF. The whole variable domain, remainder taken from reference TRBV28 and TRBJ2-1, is DVKVTQSSRYLVKRTGEKVFLECVQDMDHENMFWYRQDPGLGLRLIYFSYDVKMKEKGDIPEGYSVSREKKERFSLILESASTNQTSMYLCASSSPAPDRGLGKQFFGPGTRLTVL.

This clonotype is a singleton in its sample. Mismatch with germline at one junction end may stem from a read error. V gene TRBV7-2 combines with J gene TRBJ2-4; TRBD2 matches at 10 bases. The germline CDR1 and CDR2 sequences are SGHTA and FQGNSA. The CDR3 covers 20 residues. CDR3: CASSQEYRLAGVDRKNIQYF. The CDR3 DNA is TGCGCCAGCAGCCAAGAGTACCGTCTAGCGGGAGTAGATAGGAAAAACATTCAGTACTTC.

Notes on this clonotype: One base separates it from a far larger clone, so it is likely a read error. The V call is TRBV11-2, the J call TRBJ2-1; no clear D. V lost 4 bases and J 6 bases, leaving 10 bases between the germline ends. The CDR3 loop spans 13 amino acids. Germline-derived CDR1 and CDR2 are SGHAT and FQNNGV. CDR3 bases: TGTGCCAGCAGCTCCACCGAAGGCAATGAGCAGTTCTTC. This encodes CASSSTEGNEQFF. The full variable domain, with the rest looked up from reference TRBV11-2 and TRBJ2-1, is EAGVAQSPRYKIIEKRQSVAFWCNPISGHATLYWYQQILGQGPKLLIQFQNNGVVDDSQLPKDRFSAERLKGVDSTLKIQPAKLEDSAVYLCASSSTEGNEQFFGPGTRLTVL.

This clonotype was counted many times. The CDR3 DNA follows: TGCGCCAGCAGCTTGGATCCAAGCACCTACGAGCAGTACTTC. Its translation is CASSLDPSTYEQYF. The V gene is TRBV5-1, the J gene TRBJ2-7; D ambiguous. This CDR3 is 14 amino acids long. Trimming pared 0 bases from V and 2 bases from J, leaving 9 bases between. CDR1 and CDR2 (germline): SGHRS, YFSETQ.

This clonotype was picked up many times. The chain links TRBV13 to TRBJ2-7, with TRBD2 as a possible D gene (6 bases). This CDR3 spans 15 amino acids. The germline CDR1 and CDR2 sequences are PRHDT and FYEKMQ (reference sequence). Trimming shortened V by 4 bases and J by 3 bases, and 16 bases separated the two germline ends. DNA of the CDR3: TGTGCCAGCAGCTCTCGAGGTTACGGGGGCTACGAGCAGTACTTC. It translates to CASSSRGYGGYEQYF.

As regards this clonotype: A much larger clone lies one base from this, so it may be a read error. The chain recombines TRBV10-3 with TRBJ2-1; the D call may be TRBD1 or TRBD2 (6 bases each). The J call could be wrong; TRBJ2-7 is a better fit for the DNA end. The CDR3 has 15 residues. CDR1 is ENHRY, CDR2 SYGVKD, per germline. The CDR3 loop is CAIGGRRGTYNEQYF. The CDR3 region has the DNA TGTGCCATCGGAGGTCGGAGGGGGACCTACAATGAGCAGTACTTC.

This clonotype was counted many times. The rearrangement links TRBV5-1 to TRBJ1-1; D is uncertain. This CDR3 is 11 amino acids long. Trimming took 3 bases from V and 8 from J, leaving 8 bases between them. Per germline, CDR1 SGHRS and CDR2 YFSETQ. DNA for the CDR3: TGCGCCAGCAGCTATGAGACCGAAGCTTTCTTT. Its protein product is CASSYETEAFF. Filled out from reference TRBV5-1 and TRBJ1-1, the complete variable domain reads KAGVTQTPRYLIKTRGQQVTLSCSPISGHRSVSWYQQTPGQGLQFLFEYFSETQRNKGNFPGRFSGRQFSNSRSEMNVSTLELGDSALYLCASSYETEAFFGQGTRLTVV.

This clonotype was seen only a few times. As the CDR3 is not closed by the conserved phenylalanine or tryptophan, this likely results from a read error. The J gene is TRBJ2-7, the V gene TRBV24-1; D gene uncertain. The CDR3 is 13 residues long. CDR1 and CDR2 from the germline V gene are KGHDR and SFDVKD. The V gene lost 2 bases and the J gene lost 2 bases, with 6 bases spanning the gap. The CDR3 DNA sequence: TGTGCCACCAGTGATTCAGGAGCCTACGAGCAGTACTCC. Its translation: CATSDSGAYEQYS.

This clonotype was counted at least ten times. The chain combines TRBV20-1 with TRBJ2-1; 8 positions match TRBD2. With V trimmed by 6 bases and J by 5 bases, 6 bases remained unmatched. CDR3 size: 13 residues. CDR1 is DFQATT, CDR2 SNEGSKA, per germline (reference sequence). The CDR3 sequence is CSALKTSDNEQFF. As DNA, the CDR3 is TGCAGTGCCCTCAAGACTAGCGACAATGAGCAGTTCTTC.

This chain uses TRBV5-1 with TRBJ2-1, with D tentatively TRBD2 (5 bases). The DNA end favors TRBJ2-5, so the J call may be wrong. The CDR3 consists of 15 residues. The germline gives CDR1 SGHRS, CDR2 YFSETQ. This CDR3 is CASFQNSRGKETQYF. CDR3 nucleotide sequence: TGCGCCAGCTTTCAAAATAGCCGGGGAAAAGAGACCCAGTACTTC.